A single sample gave rise to the 15 T cell receptor beta chains below, sequenced in a study of blood T cell repertoires in COVID-19. Sequenced by immunoSEQ multiplex PCR; TCRdb stores in-frame clones only, minus some. The sample includes 60,000 or so clones, approximately 82% of them seen just once. Specimen: peripheral blood. These receptors originate from a man aged 60 to 69 with acute or convalescent COVID-19.

V and J are TRBV6-6 and TRBJ2-1, with D tentatively TRBD1 (6 bases). The V gene lost 5 bases and the J gene lost 8 bases, with 34 bases spanning the gap. This CDR3 is built from 20 residues. CDR1 is MNHNY, CDR2 SVGAGI, per germline (reference sequence). The CDR3 nucleotides are TGTGCCAGCAGTCACAACCCACAACTAATTCGATTTGACAGGCTAGATGAGCAGTTCTTC. It is translated as CASSHNPQLIRFDRLDEQFF.

CDR3 amino acids: CSARGQLRAFF. The DNA of the CDR3 is TGCAGTGCTAGGGGACAGTTACGGGCTTTCTTT. The chain is built from TRBV20-1 and TRBJ1-1; TRBD1 aligns across 7 bases. CDR1 and CDR2 (germline): DFQATT, SNEGSKA (reference sequence). The CDR3 contains 11 residues. The trim removed 3 bases at V and 11 bases at J, leaving 6 bases unmatched.

The chain combines TRBV5-1 with TRBJ2-1; 8 bases are a match to TRBD1. CDR3 length: 15 residues. Germline CDR1 and CDR2: SGHRS and YFSETQ. Losses at the gene ends were 7 bases for V and 9 bases for J; bases not matched to a gene: 15. The DNA of the CDR3 is TGCGCCAGCTCTGGAATAGGACAGGGAATAGGTGAGCAGTTCTTC. Amino acid sequence: CASSGIGQGIGEQFF.

The rearrangement links TRBV5-1 to TRBJ1-4; 7 bases are shared with TRBD1. The V segment lost 3 bases and the J segment 7 bases; nucleotides outside the gene matches: 6. The CDR3 has 14 amino acids. Looked up from germline, CDR1 is SGHRS and CDR2 is YFSETQ. In DNA, the CDR3 is TGCGCCAGCAGCTGGACAGGCTTGGGTGAAAAACTGTTTTTT. It yields the protein CASSWTGLGEKLFF.

J is TRBJ2-5 and V is TRBV5-4, with D perhaps TRBD2 (5 bases). The V end lost 0 bases, the J end lost 2 bases, and 8 bases lay between the germline ends. Germline lookup yields CDR1 SGHNT and CDR2 YYREEE (reference sequence). The CDR3 sequence is 14 residues long. CDR3 in DNA: TGTGCCAGCAGCTTGGCGGGGTCACAAGAGACCCAGTACTTC. Translated, it gives CASSLAGSQETQYF.

The V gene is TRBV24-1, the J gene TRBJ2-5; D may be TRBD2 (5 bases). The CDR3 sequence is 15 residues long. V lost 3 bases to trimming and J lost 4 bases, with 14 bases between them. Germline lookup yields CDR1 KGHDR and CDR2 SFDVKD. CDR3 coding DNA: TGTGCCACCAGTGATCCAACCCGGGGTGGAGAGACCCAGTACTTC. It codes for CATSDPTRGGETQYF.

The chain combines TRBV13 with TRBJ2-6; 8 positions match TRBD1. The CDR3 length is 16 residues. V shed 3 bases and J 2 bases; nucleotides not matched to a gene: 3. Germline loops: CDR1 PRHDT, CDR2 FYEKMQ (reference sequence). CDR3 sequence (DNA): TGTGCCAGCAGCTTTAACAGGGGGGCTGGGGCCAACGTCCTGACTTTC. This gives the protein CASSFNRGAGANVLTF.

This clone was counted between two and nine times. This chain links TRBV11-2 with TRBJ1-5; no firm D call. Trimming shortened V by 3 bases and J by 3 bases, and 6 bases separated the two germline ends. Germline CDR1 reads SGHAT; CDR2 reads FQNNGV. This CDR3 spans 13 amino acids. In nucleotides, the CDR3 is TGTGCCAGCAGCTTGGGCCCCAATCAGCCCCAGCATTTT. Amino acids: CASSLGPNQPQHF.

The gene calls are TRBV2 and TRBJ2-7; 8 nucleotides agree with TRBD1. V lost 6 bases and J lost 6; bases outside the gene matches: 7. This CDR3 contains 13 residues. Looked up from germline, CDR1 is SNHLY and CDR2 is FYNNEI. The CDR3 nucleotides are TGTGCCAGCAGGACAGGGGATGAGAGCGAGCAGTACTTC. Protein sequence: CASRTGDESEQYF.

This rearrangement joins TRBV12-3 or TRBV12-4 to TRBJ2-7; 7 bases are a match to TRBD1. CDR3 length equals 13 residues. V was pared by 6 bases and J by 1 base, with 3 bases of the junction left unmatched. This chain's CDR3 is CASRPGQSYEQYF. The CDR3 DNA sequence: TGTGCCAGCAGGCCGGGACAGTCCTACGAGCAGTACTTC.

The chain joins TRBV2 to TRBJ1-1, with TRBD1 matching over 9 bases. From germline, CDR1 is SNHLY and CDR2 FYNNEI. Trimming took 6 bases from V and 10 from J; bases not matched to a gene: 9. The CDR3 length is 13 residues. The CDR3: CASRMTGGDGAFF. The CDR3 nucleotides read TGTGCCAGCAGGATGACAGGGGGGGATGGAGCTTTCTTT.

The V call is TRBV28, the J call TRBJ2-7; D perhaps matches TRBD1 (5 bases). This CDR3 contains 13 residues. Trimming stripped 4 bases from V and 3 bases from J, with 10 bases between. The germline gives CDR1 MDHEN, CDR2 SYDVKM. CDR3 amino acids: CASSSPGLYEQYF. The DNA for the CDR3 is TGTGCCAGCAGTTCTCCAGGGCTCTACGAGCAGTACTTC.

In this sample, this clone turned up a few times. The chain has TRBV4-1 and TRBJ2-7; 8 bases align to TRBD2. The CDR3 length is 15 residues. Germline trimming cut 4 bases from V and 3 bases from J; bases unmatched to any gene: 8. CDR1 and CDR2 (germline): MGHRA, YSYEKL. The CDR3 nucleotides read TGCGCCAGCAGCCCAAAAGCGGGGGCGAACTACGAGCAGTACTTC. Protein product: CASSPKAGANYEQYF.

The chain has TRBV27 and TRBJ2-3, with 8 positions matching TRBD2. CDR3 size: 15 residues. Germline assignment: CDR1 MNHEY and CDR2 SMNVEV (reference sequence). V was clipped by 6 bases and J by 0 bases; unmatched bases: 5. The CDR3 reads CASSRLARSTDTQYF. CDR3 coding DNA: TGTGCCAGCAGCCGACTAGCGCGAAGCACAGATACGCAGTATTTT.

In its sample, this clone was seen a few times. V usage is TRBV5-5 and J usage is TRBJ1-3, with a possible D match to TRBD1 (6 bases). Trimming cost V 4 bases and J 4 bases, with 12 bases left between them. The CDR3 consists of 14 residues. Germline CDR1 SGHKS, CDR2 YYEKEE (reference sequence). The CDR3 loop reads CASSPQQGGNTIYF. CDR3 nucleotides: TGTGCCAGCAGCCCCCAACAGGGAGGAAACACCATATATTTT.